This entry is about one T cell receptor (beta chain). These data belong to a study of blood T cell repertoires in COVID-19. Some clones are missing from TCRdb's copy, which holds only in-frame ones; the method was immunoSEQ multiplex PCR. The sample has about 200,000 clones, roughly nine tenths seen once. Sequenced: peripheral blood. This TCR was recovered from a woman between 50 and 59 years old with acute or convalescent COVID-19.

CDR3 sequence: CASGLVREEKYTEAFF. CDR3 nucleotide sequence: TGTGCTAGTGGTTTGGTAAGGGAGGAAAAGTACACTGAAGCTTTCTTT. The rearrangement joins TRBV12-5 to TRBJ1-1; D gene uncertain. Germline V gene lookup returns CDR1 LGHNT and CDR2 FRNRAP. The CDR3 contains 16 residues. Trimming pared 0 bases from V and 3 bases from J, leaving 14 bases between.